These T cell receptor beta chains were read from a single sample in a study of blood T cell repertoires in COVID-19. The table came from immunoSEQ multiplex PCR; TCRdb's copy has only in-frame clones and leaves some out. The sample consists of about 430,000 clones, about 88% of them appearing once. Specimen: PBMCs or T cells enriched from blood (not recorded which). The receptors here all came from a woman under 30 who had been exposed to COVID-19. The CDR3 runs from the conserved cysteine through the conserved F or W. A D gene is named only where the DNA matches it firmly. Not all rows give a size; the values are once, few, many and, for expanded clones, a class.

-	TRBV11-2	TRBJ2-2	-	TGTGCCAGCAGCTCTCTCAGAATAAACACCGGGGAGCTGTTTTTT	CASSSLRINTGELFF
TRBD1	TRBV28	TRBJ1-4	-	TGTGCCAGCAGTTTCGGTGGGACAGGGGTAGGGGAAAAACTGTTTTTT	CASSFGGTGVGEKLFF
TRBD2	TRBV27	TRBJ2-3	-	TGTGCCAGCAGTTTGCGAGCGGGATTAGATACGCAGTATTTT	CASSLRAGLDTQYF
-	TRBV5-1	TRBJ1-6	-	TGCGCCAGCAGTTCGGGGGAGTCTTCCTATAATTCACCCCTCCACTTT	CASSSGESSYNSPLHF
TRBD1	TRBV29-1	TRBJ2-7	-	TGCAGCGTAGCCACAGGGGGCGAGCAGTACTTC	CSVATGGEQYF
-	TRBV5-6	TRBJ2-1	-	TGTGCCAGCAGCCTCGCTTCCGGGAACGACAATGAGCAGTTCTTC	CASSLASGNDNEQFF
-	TRBV18	TRBJ2-2	-	TGTGCCAGCTCACCACCCGCAGGGTCGGCCGGGGAGCTGTTTTTT	CASSPPAGSAGELFF
TRBD1	TRBV4-3	TRBJ2-7	-	TGCGCCAGCAGCCAGATTGACAGGGGGCCCTACGAGCAGTACTTC	CASSQIDRGPYEQYF
-	TRBV5-8	TRBJ2-2	-	TGTGCCAGCAGCTTGGGAGCCAGGGGAGCGACCGGGGAGCTGTTTTTT	CASSLGARGATGELFF
-	TRBV5-6	TRBJ2-5	-	TGTGCCAGCAGCATATTTCTAGAGACCCAGTACTTC	CASSIFLETQYF
TRBD1	TRBV28	TRBJ1-3	-	TGTGCCAGCAGTTTATGGATGACAGGGGCCCGCTCTGGAAACACCATATATTTT	CASSLWMTGARSGNTIYF
-	TRBV9	TRBJ1-3	-	TGTGCCAGCAGCGGATTCCAGGGTTTAGGAAACACCATATATTTT	CASSGFQGLGNTIYF
TRBD2	TRBV7-9	TRBJ2-7	-	TGTGCCAGCAGCTTAGCGGGGGGGGACCCCTACGAGCAGTACTTC	CASSLAGGDPYEQYF
-	TRBV4-3	TRBJ1-2	-	TGCGCCAGCAGCCAAGAACTTACTAACTATGGCTACACCTTC	CASSQELTNYGYTF
-	TRBV30	TRBJ1-6	once	TGTGCCTGGAGGACGGGCCCGGGGGATTCACCCCTCCACTTT	CAWRTGPGDSPLHF
-	TRBV2	TRBJ2-3	many	TGTGCCAGCAATACACCAGGGTCTGGTACGCAGTATTTT	CASNTPGSGTQYF
TRBD1	TRBV29-1	TRBJ1-5	-	TGCAGCGCATCCGAGGGGGCTATGTGGAGCAATCAGCCCCAGCATTTT	CSASEGAMWSNQPQHF
TRBD1	TRBV5-1	TRBJ1-2	-	TGCGCCAGCAGCCCCGGGACAGGGACCTATGGCTACACCTTC	CASSPGTGTYGYTF
-	TRBV6-2/TRBV6-3	TRBJ2-7	once	TGTGCCAGCAGTTACGTCAGTACCTACGAGCAGTACTTC	CASSYVSTYEQYF
-	TRBV19	TRBJ1-2	once	TGTGCCAGTAGTCCCCCCGGACAGCTCTTATGGTCTGGCTACACCTTC	CASSPPGQLLWSGYTF
TRBD1	TRBV28	TRBJ1-3	-	TGTGCCAGCAGTTCGGGACAGGGGGAGTCTGGAAACACCATATATTTT	CASSSGQGESGNTIYF
-	TRBV6-4	TRBJ2-1	once	TGTGCCAGCAGTGAACGAACAGACAATGAGCAGTTCTTC	CASSERTDNEQFF
-	TRBV28	TRBJ1-2	-	TGTGCCAGCAGTTCAGGAGGCCATAACTATGGCTACACCTTC	CASSSGGHNYGYTF
-	TRBV28	TRBJ2-1	-	TGTGCCAGCAGTTTATTCGGGGGTGGGTCGAATGAGCAGTTCTTC	CASSLFGGGSNEQFF
TRBD2	TRBV7-2	TRBJ2-2	-	TGTGCCAGCAGCCCACGGACTAGCGGAAACACCGGGGAGCTGTTTTTT	CASSPRTSGNTGELFF
-	TRBV7-9	TRBJ1-5	-	TGTGCCACCTCATACTACAGCAATCAGCCCCAGCATTTT	CATSYYSNQPQHF
-	TRBV7-2	TRBJ1-6	-	TGTGCCAGCAGCGAGGGCTCAAATTCACCCCTCCACTTT	CASSEGSNSPLHF